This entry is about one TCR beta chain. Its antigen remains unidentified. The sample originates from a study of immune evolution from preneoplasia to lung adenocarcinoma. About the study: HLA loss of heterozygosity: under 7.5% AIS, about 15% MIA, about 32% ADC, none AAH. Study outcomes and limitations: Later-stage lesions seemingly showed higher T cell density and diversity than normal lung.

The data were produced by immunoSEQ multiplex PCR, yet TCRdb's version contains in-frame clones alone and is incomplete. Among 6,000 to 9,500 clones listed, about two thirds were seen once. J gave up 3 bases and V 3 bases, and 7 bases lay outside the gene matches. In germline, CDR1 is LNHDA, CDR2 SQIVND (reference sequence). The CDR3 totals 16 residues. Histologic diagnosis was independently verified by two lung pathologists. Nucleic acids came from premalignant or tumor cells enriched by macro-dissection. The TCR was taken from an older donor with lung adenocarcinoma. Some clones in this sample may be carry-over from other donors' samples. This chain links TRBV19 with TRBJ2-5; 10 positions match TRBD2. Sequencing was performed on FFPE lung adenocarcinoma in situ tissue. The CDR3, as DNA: TGTGCCAGTAGTATCTCCCTAGCGGGAGTCGAAGAGACCCAGTACTTC. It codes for CASSISLAGVEETQYF. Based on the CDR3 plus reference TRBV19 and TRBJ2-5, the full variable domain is DGGITQSPKYLFRKEGQNVTLSCEQNLNHDAMYWYRQDPGQGLRLIYYSQIVNDFQKGDIAEGYSVSREKKESFPLTVTSAQKNPTAFYLCASSISLAGVEETQYFGPGTRLLVL.